This T cell receptor beta chain originates from a study of tumor-infiltrating lymphocytes in oesophageal squamous cell carcinoma. TCRdb itself ran the PCR reads through MiXCR, one entry per CDR3 protein. The top ten hold 29% of the sample, which has fewer than 20,000 distinct CDR3 sequences, under 45% seen once. This clonotype was observed at least ten times. Trimming shortened V by 1 base and J by 2 bases, and 6 bases separated the two germline ends. CDR3 size: 15 residues. The TCR comes from a male donor with esophageal squamous cell carcinoma. The V and J genes are TRBV12-3 or TRBV12-4 and TRBJ2-6, with D possibly being TRBD1 or TRBD2 (5 bases each). Sequencing was performed on esophageal tumor tissue. CDR3 sequence reads: CASSLGDPGANVLTF. Here the CDR3 DNA reads TGTGCCAGCAGTTTAGGGGACCCTGGGGCCAACGTCCTGACTTTC.